This T cell receptor beta chain is drawn from a study of blood T cells in healthy people across ages. Alongside a J-beta primer mix, a sample-barcoded 5' primer served in a second PCR lasting about 7 to 12 cycles. Sequencing of every sample gave 3 million or more CDR3-containing paired-end reads. TCRdb independently ran MiXCR on the 5' RACE reads; one entry per CDR3 protein. The sample includes roughly 800,000 distinct CDR3 sequences, nearly 60% of them seen just once. Peripheral blood from each donor was collected in a volume of about 10 milliliters. This clonotype appeared a few times. Its target is unknown. The junction shows a germline mismatch at one end, possibly a read error. CDR3 length: 12 residues. The germline V gene encodes CDR1 DFQATT and CDR2 SNEGSKA (reference sequence). Findings of the study overall: Whereas aged donors had fewer naive CD4+ cells, long-lived donors had more of them and higher diversity.

The chain combines TRBV20-1 with TRBJ2-3; D ambiguous. The sequencing input was blood. The clonotype was recovered from a man aged 25 to 40 in good health. As DNA, the CDR3 is TGCAGCGCTAGAGATCTTGAGAGGACGCAGTATTTT. This sequence encodes CSARDLERTQYF.